This T cell receptor (beta chain) was identified in a study of brain metastases from non-small cell lung cancer. Findings and limits, study-wide: Metastases had sparse T cells but largely shared repertoires with primaries. Expanded T-cell clones appeared in around 58% of brain metastases over primaries.

Trimming shortened V by 2 bases and J by 6 bases, and 8 bases separated the two germline ends. From germline, CDR1 is ENHRY and CDR2 SYGVKD. The CDR3 is 13 amino acids. With respect to this clone: The antigen is unknown.

Assay: immunoSEQ multiplex PCR; the TCRdb copy retains only in-frame clones and omits some. The table includes thousands of clones, around four fifths detected once. The sample taken for sequencing was primary lung tumor tissue. The chain uses TRBV10-3 and TRBJ1-5, with a possible D match to TRBD1 (5 bases). The sequence derives from a donor aged 40 or older with non-small cell lung cancer. CDR3 DNA: TGTGCCATCAGTGAGGGGACGGGTCAGCCCCAGCATTTT. Translated: CAISEGTGQPQHF.